These 4 T cell receptor beta chains were all obtained from the same sample, sequenced in a study of response to subunit inactivated influenza vaccine. TCRdb re-called the RT-PCR reads with MiXCR, one entry per CDR3 protein. The data show hundreds of thousands of distinct CDR3 sequences, more than 15% seen once. The starting material was CD4+ T cells sorted from PBMCs, obtained less than 30 months after vaccination. Receptor source: a man aged 45 to 70 who received an inactivated influenza vaccine.

This clonotype was seen repeatedly, ten times or more. This CDR3 reads CASSLGLGTSGSIYEQYF. As DNA, the CDR3 is TGCGCCAGCAGCTTGGGGCTTGGGACTAGCGGGAGTATCTACGAGCAGTACTTC. The chain uses TRBV5-1 and TRBJ2-7, with 14 bases lining up with TRBD2. The CDR3 length is 18 residues. Germline CDR1 SGHRS, CDR2 YFSETQ. V shed 0 bases and J 3 bases; nucleotides not matched to a gene: 8.

The sample holds a few counts of this clonotype. V gene TRBV7-2 combines with J gene TRBJ2-3; D tentatively fits TRBD1 or TRBD2 (6 bases each). Trimming cost V 4 bases and J 5 bases, with 16 bases left between them. Germline CDR1 is SGHTA and CDR2 is FQGNSA. The CDR3 is made up of 15 amino acids. In nucleotides, the CDR3 is TGTGCCAGCAGCTCCTTGGGGGGCGTGGGAGATACGCAGTATTTT. Residues: CASSSLGGVGDTQYF.

J is TRBJ1-1 and V is TRBV5-1; TRBD1 matches 8 bases. The V gene's germline CDR1 is SGHRS and CDR2 YFSETQ. CDR3 size: 15 residues. V trimming: 5 bases; J trimming: 4 bases; junction bases outside the gene matches: 10. CDR3 protein: CASSLSGDRGTEAFF. The CDR3 coding sequence is TGCGCCAGCAGTTTGTCGGGTGACAGGGGCACTGAAGCTTTCTTT.

This clonotype was recorded a few times. This rearrangement joins TRBV7-2 to TRBJ2-7, with 7 bases fitting TRBD1. The CDR3 loop spans 14 amino acids. Per germline, CDR1 SGHTA and CDR2 FQGNSA. V gave up 1 base and J gave up 1 base; unmatched junction bases: 1. CDR3 coding DNA: TGTGCCAGCAGCTTAGGGGGACAGTCCTACGAGCAGTACTTC. Encoded protein: CASSLGGQSYEQYF.